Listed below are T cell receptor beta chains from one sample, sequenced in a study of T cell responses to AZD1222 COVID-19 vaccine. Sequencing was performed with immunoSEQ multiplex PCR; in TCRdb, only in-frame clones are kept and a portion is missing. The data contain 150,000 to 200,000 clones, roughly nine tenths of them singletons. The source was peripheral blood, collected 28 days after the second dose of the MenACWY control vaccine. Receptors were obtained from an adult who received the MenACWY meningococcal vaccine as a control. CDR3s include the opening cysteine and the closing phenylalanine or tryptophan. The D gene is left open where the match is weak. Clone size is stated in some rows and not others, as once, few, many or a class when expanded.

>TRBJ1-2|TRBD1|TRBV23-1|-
CASSLTGVTPFYGYTF
TGCGCCAGCAGTCTGACAGGGGTCACTCCGTTCTATGGCTACACCTTC
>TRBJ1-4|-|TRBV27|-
CASSSQGGRNEKLFF
TGTGCCAGCAGTTCTCAGGGAGGGAGGAATGAAAAACTGTTTTTT
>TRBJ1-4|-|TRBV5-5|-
CASSLGINEKLFF
TGTGCCAGCAGCTTGGGCATTAATGAAAAACTGTTTTTT
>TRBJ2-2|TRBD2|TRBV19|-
CASSRGLAENTGELFF
TGTGCCAGTAGCCGGGGACTAGCGGAAAACACCGGGGAGCTGTTTTTT
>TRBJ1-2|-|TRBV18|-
CASSPQGQHYGYTF
TGTGCCAGCTCACCACAGGGACAACACTATGGCTACACCTTC
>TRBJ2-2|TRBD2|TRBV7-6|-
CASSLGGRDTGELFF
TGTGCCAGCAGCTTAGGCGGGAGGGACACCGGGGAGCTGTTTTTT
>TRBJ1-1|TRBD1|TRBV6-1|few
CASSERGDREAFF
TGTGCCAGCAGTGAAAGGGGGGACAGAGAAGCTTTCTTT
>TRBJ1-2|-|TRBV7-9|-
CASSFSEGPGYGYTF
TGTGCCAGCAGTTTTTCTGAGGGGCCAGGCTATGGCTACACCTTC
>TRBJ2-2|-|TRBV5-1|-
CASSLAVERELFF
TGCGCCAGCAGCTTGGCCGTCGAAAGGGAGCTGTTTTTT
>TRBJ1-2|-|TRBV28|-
CASKSPGQPRGYTF
TGTGCCAGCAAGAGTCCAGGACAGCCTAGGGGCTACACCTTC
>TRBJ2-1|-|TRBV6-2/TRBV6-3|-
CASSSLGRNEQFF
TGTGCCAGCAGTTCCCTAGGACGCAATGAGCAGTTCTTC
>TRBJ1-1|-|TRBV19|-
CASSIVQGTTEAFF
TGTGCCAGTAGTATAGTTCAGGGGACCACTGAAGCTTTCTTT
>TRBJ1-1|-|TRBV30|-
CAWGPGGDTEAFF
TGTGCCTGGGGGCCCGGGGGGGACACTGAAGCTTTCTTT
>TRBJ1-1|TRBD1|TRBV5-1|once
CASNTGVNTEAFF
TGCGCCAGCAACACAGGGGTCAACACTGAAGCTTTCTTT
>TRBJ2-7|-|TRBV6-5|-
CASSLAAEQYF
TGTGCCAGCAGTTTAGCGGCCGAGCAGTACTTC
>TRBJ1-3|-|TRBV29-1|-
CSVSGNPGNTIYF
TGCAGCGTTTCCGGAAACCCTGGAAACACCATATATTTT
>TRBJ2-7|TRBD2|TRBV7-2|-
CASSPGLAGSTGQYF
TGTGCCAGCAGCCCCGGACTAGCGGGTAGTACGGGGCAGTACTTC
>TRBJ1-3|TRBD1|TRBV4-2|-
CASSQEGQGASSGNTIYF
TGTGCCAGCAGCCAAGAGGGTCAGGGGGCCTCCTCTGGAAACACCATATATTTT